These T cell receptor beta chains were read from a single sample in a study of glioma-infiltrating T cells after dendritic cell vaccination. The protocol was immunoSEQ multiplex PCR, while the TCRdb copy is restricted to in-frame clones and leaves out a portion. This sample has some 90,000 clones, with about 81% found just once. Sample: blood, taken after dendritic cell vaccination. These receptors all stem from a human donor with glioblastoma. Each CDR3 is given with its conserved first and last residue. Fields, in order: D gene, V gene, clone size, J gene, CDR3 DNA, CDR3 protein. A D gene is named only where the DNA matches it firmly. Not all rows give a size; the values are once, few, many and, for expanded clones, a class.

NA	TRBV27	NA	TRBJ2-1	TGTGCCAGCAGTTTCTCCCCCGTTCCCTACAATGAGCAGTTCTTC	CASSFSPVPYNEQFF
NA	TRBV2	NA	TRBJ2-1	TGTGCCAGCAACGCCGGGGTCTCCTACAATGAGCAGTTCTTC	CASNAGVSYNEQFF
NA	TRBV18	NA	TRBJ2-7	TGTGCCAGCTCACCACCGGAGGGTATCTCCTACGAGCAGTACTTC	CASSPPEGISYEQYF
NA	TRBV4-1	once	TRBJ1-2	TGCGCCAGCACCCAATTTCAGGGACACTCGAACTATGGCTACACCTTC	CASTQFQGHSNYGYTF
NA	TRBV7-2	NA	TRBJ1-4	TGTGCCAGCAGCTTAGCACGAGGACAGGAAAAACTGTTTTTT	CASSLARGQEKLFF
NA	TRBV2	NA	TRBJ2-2	TGTGCCAGCAGAGGGGGGGGTTCGAACACCGGGGAGCTGTTTTTT	CASRGGGSNTGELFF
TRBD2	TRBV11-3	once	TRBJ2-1	TGTGCCAGCAGCTACCGCTCTAGCGGGACCTACAATGAGCAGTTCTTC	CASSYRSSGTYNEQFF
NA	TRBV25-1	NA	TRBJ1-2	TGTGCCAGCAGTGAACAGGGGATGCCCTATGGCTACACCTTC	CASSEQGMPYGYTF
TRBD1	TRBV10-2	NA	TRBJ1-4	TGCGCCACCATCAATGGACAGGGCTTGGGTGAAAAACTGTTTTTT	CATINGQGLGEKLFF
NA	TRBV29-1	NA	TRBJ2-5	TGCAGCGTGGGAGGCTTGTACCAAGAGACCCAGTACTTC	CSVGGLYQETQYF
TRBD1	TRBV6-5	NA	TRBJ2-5	TGTGCCAGCAGTTACTCTCCAGGGGGAGAGACCCAGTACTTC	CASSYSPGGETQYF
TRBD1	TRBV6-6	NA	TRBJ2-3	TGTGCCAGCAGCTCGACAGGGGGCACAGATACGCAGTATTTT	CASSSTGGTDTQYF
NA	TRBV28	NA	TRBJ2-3	TGTGCCAGCAGTTTACTTTTCACAGATACGCAGTATTTT	CASSLLFTDTQYF
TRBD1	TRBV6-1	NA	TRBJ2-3	TGTGCCAGCAGTGAACCGGGACAGGGCACAGATACGCAGTATTTT	CASSEPGQGTDTQYF
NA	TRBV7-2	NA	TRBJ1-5	TGTGCCAGCAGCCCGGCGGGGGGGGTTAGCAATCAGCCCCAGCATTTT	CASSPAGGVSNQPQHF
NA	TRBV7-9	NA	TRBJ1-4	TGTGCCAGCAGCTCACAGGGTCGAGGTGAAAAACTGTTTTTT	CASSSQGRGEKLFF
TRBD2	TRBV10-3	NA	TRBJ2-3	TGTGCCATCGCAACTCGGCGGGAGGGATCAGGAGATACGCAGTATTTT	CAIATRREGSGDTQYF
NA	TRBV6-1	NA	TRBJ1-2	TGTGCCAGCAGTGAAGCGGGGGGGGCTCGGGGCTACACCTTC	CASSEAGGARGYTF
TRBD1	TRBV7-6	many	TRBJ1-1	TGTGCCAGCAGCCCAGGACAGGGGCGCGCTTTCTTT	CASSPGQGRAFF
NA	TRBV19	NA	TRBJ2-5	TGTGCCAGTAGTCCTGGGACGGTGGAGGGAGAGACCCAGTACTTC	CASSPGTVEGETQYF
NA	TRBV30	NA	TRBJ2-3	TGTGCCTGGAGGTTTGGCACCGGGATCGGTACGCAGTATTTT	CAWRFGTGIGTQYF
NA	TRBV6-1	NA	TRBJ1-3	TGTGCCAGCATCGCGGGAGGAGGAAACACCATATATTTT	CASIAGGGNTIYF
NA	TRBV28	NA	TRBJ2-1	TGTGCCAGCAGCCCATCCTACAATGAGCAGTTCTTC	CASSPSYNEQFF
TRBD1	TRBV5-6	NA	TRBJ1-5	TGTGCCAGCAGCCCGGGGACAGCGTCTCAGCCCCAGCATTTT	CASSPGTASQPQHF
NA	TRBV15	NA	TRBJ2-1	TGTGCCACCAGCAGAGATCGGAGGGGAGAGCAGTTCTTC	CATSRDRRGEQFF
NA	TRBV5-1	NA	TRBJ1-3	TGCGCCAGCAGCTTGGACCCTATCGGGTCTGGAAACACCATATATTTT	CASSLDPIGSGNTIYF
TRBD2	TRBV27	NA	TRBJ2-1	TGTGCCAGCAGTAGGGGAGGGGCCTTCCGCTCCTACAATGAGCAGTTCTTC	CASSRGGAFRSYNEQFF
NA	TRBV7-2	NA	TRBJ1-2	TGTGCCAGCAGCCCACCAGCTAGGGGCTACACCTTC	CASSPPARGYTF
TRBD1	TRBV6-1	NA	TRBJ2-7	TGTGCCAGCAGTGAAAAGGGACAGGGTTACGAGCAGTACTTC	CASSEKGQGYEQYF
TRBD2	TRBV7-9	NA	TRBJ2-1	TGTGCCAGCTTAATATTTAGCGGGAGATACAATGAGCAGTTCTTC	CASLIFSGRYNEQFF
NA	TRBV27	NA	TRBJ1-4	TGTGCCAGCAGCTTCGGGGTCTCTAATGAAAAACTGTTTTTT	CASSFGVSNEKLFF
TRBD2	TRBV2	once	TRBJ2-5	TGTGCCAGCAGTCCAGGGACTAGCGGGAGGGAAGAGACCCAGTACTTC	CASSPGTSGREETQYF
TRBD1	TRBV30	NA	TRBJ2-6	TGTGCCTATGACAGGGGAACGGACTCTGGGGCCAACGTCCTGACTTTC	CAYDRGTDSGANVLTF
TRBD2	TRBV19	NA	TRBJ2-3	TGTGCCAGTAGTTTGGATTGGGTCGGCGGGAGTGCAGATACGCAGTATTTT	CASSLDWVGGSADTQYF
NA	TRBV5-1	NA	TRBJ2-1	TGCGCCTCACAGCGGTGGGGGGTGAACCGCTCCTACAATGAGCAGTTCTTC	CASQRWGVNRSYNEQFF
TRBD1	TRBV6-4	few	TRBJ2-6	TGTGCCAGCAGGCGGACAGGGGGCGCGCCACCTGGGGCCAACGTCCTGACTTTC	CASRRTGGAPPGANVLTF
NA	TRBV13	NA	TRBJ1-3	TGTGCCAGCCGTCCCAGGGGATCTGGAAACACCATATATTTT	CASRPRGSGNTIYF
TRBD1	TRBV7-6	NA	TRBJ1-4	TGTGCCAGCAGCTTAGAGACAGGGGAAAATGAAAAACTGTTTTTT	CASSLETGENEKLFF
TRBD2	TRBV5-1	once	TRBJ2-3	TGCGCCAGCAGCTTGGCTAGCGGGAGGGCCAGGGATACGCAGTATTTT	CASSLASGRARDTQYF
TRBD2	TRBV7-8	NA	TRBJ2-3	TGTGCCAGCAGCTTAGTGGGAGGGTGGCCAGATACGCAGTATTTT	CASSLVGGWPDTQYF
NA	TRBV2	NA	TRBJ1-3	TGTGCCAGCAGCGGACTCATCTCTGGAAACACCATATATTTT	CASSGLISGNTIYF
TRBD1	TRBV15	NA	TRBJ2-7	TGTGCCACGGCTAGGCTCCAGGGGGTCGAGCAGTACTTC	CATARLQGVEQYF
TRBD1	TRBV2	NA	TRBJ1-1	TGTGCCAGCAGTGGGACAGGGGCCACTGAAGCTTTCTTT	CASSGTGATEAFF
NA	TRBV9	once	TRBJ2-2	TGTGCCAGCAGTACCCCGGGACATAACACCGGGGAGCTGTTTTTT	CASSTPGHNTGELFF
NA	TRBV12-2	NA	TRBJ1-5	TGTGCGAGTCACTCGACTGGACAGATTAATAGCAATCAGCCCCAGCATTTT	CASHSTGQINSNQPQHF
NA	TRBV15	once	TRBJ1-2	TGTGCCACCAGCAGAGACAGATCGACAGCGTATGGCTACACCTTC	CATSRDRSTAYGYTF
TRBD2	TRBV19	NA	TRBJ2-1	TGTGCCAGTAGCCGACTAGCGGGAGTAAATGAGCAGTTCTTC	CASSRLAGVNEQFF
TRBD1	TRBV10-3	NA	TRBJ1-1	TGTGCCATCACCCCAAAGGGTTCCAGGGGGGTTCAAGCTTTCTTT	CAITPKGSRGVQAFF
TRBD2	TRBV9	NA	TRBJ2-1	TGTGCCAGCAGCCGCGGACTAGTGGATAGGGATGAGCAGTTCTTC	CASSRGLVDRDEQFF
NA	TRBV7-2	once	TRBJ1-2	TGTGCCAGCAGCTTAGGTCCCCAGAACTATGGCTACACCTTC	CASSLGPQNYGYTF
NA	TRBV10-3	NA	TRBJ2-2	TGTGCCATCAGTGAGTTGCCAGGGTCCGGGGAGCTGTTTTTT	CAISELPGSGELFF
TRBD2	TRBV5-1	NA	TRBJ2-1	TGCGCCAGCAGCTTGGGTGCTAGCGGGGATGAGCAGTTCTTC	CASSLGASGDEQFF
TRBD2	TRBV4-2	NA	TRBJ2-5	TGTGCCAGCAGCCAACTTTCAGCGGGAGATAATGGGGGAGAGACCCAGTACTTC	CASSQLSAGDNGGETQYF
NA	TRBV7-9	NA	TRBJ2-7	TGTGCCAGCAGCCAGACAGGCACCTACGAGCAGTACTTC	CASSQTGTYEQYF
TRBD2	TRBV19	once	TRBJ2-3	TGTGCCAGTAGTACCACAGCGGGGTCGGCAGATACGCAGTATTTT	CASSTTAGSADTQYF
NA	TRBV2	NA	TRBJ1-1	TGTGCCAGCACCTTGCGGGCTGGGAACACTGAAGCTTTCTTT	CASTLRAGNTEAFF
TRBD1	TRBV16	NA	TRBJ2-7	TGTGCCAGCAGACCGACGGGACAGGGCTACGAGCAGTACTTC	CASRPTGQGYEQYF
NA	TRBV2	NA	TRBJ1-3	TGTGCCAGCAGTGTAAAGCCAGGGGCTGGAAACACCATATATTTT	CASSVKPGAGNTIYF
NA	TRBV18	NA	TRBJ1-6	TGTGCCAGCTCACCCCCCCCGCTAAATTCACCCCTCCACTTT	CASSPPPLNSPLHF